This entry lists 8 T cell receptor beta chains sequenced from one sample in a study of shared clonotypes between healthy human individuals. The data were produced by immunoSEQ multiplex PCR, yet TCRdb's version contains in-frame clones alone and is incomplete. Of over a million clones listed, around 97% are singletons. Material: naive CD4+ T cells sorted from blood. Subset here: CD45RA+ positively selected. Source of these receptors: a young man in good health.

The chain recombines TRBV4-3 with TRBJ2-1; 10 nucleotides align to TRBD2. Trimming cost V 4 bases and J 7 bases; bases outside gene matches: 16. This CDR3 has 18 amino acids. CDR1 is LGHNA, CDR2 YSLEER, per germline. CDR3 coding DNA: TGCGCCAGCAGCCCCCGTGGTCTAGCGGGAGTTGGAGAGAATGAGCAGTTCTTC. Protein sequence: CASSPRGLAGVGENEQFF.

The chain uses TRBV29-1 and TRBJ2-5; D is possibly TRBD1 (6 bases). The V gene's germline CDR1 is SQVTM and CDR2 ANQGSEA. The CDR3 has 12 residues. V shed 4 bases and J shed 5 bases, with 11 bases lying between them. The CDR3 nucleotides read TGCAGCGTTGCAGGGGTCGGCGAGACCCAGTACTTC. Translating gives CSVAGVGETQYF.

This clone was detected only a few times. V usage is TRBV7-9 and J usage is TRBJ2-6; no reliable D call. The CDR3 consists of 14 residues. In germline, CDR1 is SEHNR, CDR2 FQNEAQ (reference sequence). The ends were cut back, 8 bases at V and 0 bases at J, with 8 bases in the middle. CDR3 region: CASSQLSGANVLTF. CDR3 DNA: TGTGCCAGCTCCCAACTCTCTGGGGCCAACGTCCTGACTTTC. The whole variable domain, filled in from reference TRBV7-9 and TRBJ2-6, reads DTGVSQNPRHKITKRGQNVTFRCDPISEHNRLYWYRQTLGQGPEFLTYFQNEAQLEKSRLLSDRFSAERPKGSFSTLEIQRTEQGDSAMYLCASSQLSGANVLTFGAGSRLTVL.

V usage is TRBV6-5 and J usage is TRBJ1-3; unclear D gene. The length of the CDR3 is 13 residues. With 2 bases removed from V and 3 bases from J, the gap between germline ends came to 5 bases. Looked up from germline, CDR1 is MNHEY and CDR2 is SVGAGI. CDR3 DNA sequence: TGTGCCAGCAGTTACCTGCATGGAAACACCATATATTTT. Translating gives CASSYLHGNTIYF.

This rearrangement joins TRBV6-6 to TRBJ2-1, with TRBD2 matching 7 bases. CDR3 length: 15 amino acids. Germline V gene lookup returns CDR1 MNHNY and CDR2 SVGAGI (reference sequence). The V segment lost 5 bases and the J segment 4 bases; nucleotides outside the gene matches: 8. CDR3 sequence reads: CASSHLGGEYNEQFF. The CDR3 DNA reads as TGTGCCAGCAGTCATTTGGGAGGGGAATACAATGAGCAGTTCTTC.

The chain employs TRBV28 and TRBJ2-3, with D possibly TRBD2 on 6 matching bases. The CDR3 spans 14 residues. The germline V and J ends were trimmed by 6 bases and 1 base, with 11 bases remaining between them. Germline CDR1 reads MDHEN; CDR2 reads SYDVKM. The CDR3 sequence is CASRTGDRTDTQYF. The CDR3 nucleotides read TGTGCCAGCAGGACGGGGGACCGCACAGATACGCAGTATTTT.

The V and J genes are TRBV9 and TRBJ2-1; D might be TRBD2 (6 bases). V was trimmed by 3 bases and J by 0 bases, leaving 16 bases between them. The CDR3 is 17 amino acids. CDR1 is SGDLS, CDR2 YYNGEE, per germline. In DNA form, the CDR3 reads TGTGCCAGCAGCGCGCGTAGCGGTCAAAACTCCTACAATGAGCAGTTCTTC. The encoded protein is CASSARSGQNSYNEQFF.

This chain uses TRBV29-1 with TRBJ2-3; no reliable D call. This CDR3 has 14 residues. The germline V gene encodes CDR1 SQVTM and CDR2 ANQGSEA. Trimming took 3 bases from V and 5 from J, leaving 15 bases between them. CDR3 nucleotide sequence: TGCAGCGTTGAGCTTTACTCAGATTTAGATACGCAGTATTTT. Its protein is CSVELYSDLDTQYF.